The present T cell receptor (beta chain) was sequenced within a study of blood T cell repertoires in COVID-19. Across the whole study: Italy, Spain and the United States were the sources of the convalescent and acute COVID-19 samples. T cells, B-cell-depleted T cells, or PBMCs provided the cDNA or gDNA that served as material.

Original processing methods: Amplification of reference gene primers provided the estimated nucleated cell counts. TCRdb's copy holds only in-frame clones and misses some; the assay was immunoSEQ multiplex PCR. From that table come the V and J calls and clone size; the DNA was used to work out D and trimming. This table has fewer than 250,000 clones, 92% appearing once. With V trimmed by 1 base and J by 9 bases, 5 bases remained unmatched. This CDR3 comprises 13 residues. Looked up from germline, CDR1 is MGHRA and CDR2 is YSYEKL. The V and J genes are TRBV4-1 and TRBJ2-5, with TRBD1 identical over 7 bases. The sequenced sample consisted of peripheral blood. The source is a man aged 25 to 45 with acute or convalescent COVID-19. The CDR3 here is CASSQATGYPQYF. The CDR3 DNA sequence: TGCGCCAGCAGCCAAGCGACAGGGTATCCCCAGTACTTC.